This passage covers 11 T cell receptor beta chains from one sample sequenced in a study of shared clonotypes between healthy human individuals. Clones were read by immunoSEQ multiplex PCR, and TCRdb kept only the in-frame ones, dropping some. The sample holds roughly 2.4 million clones, approximately 96% seen once. The source material was naive CD4+ T cells sorted from blood. Subset of the sample: CD45RA+ positively selected. The receptors originated from a man between 18 and 29 years old in good health.

This chain uses TRBV10-2 with TRBJ1-1; D may be TRBD1 (6 bases). V was shortened by 7 bases and J by 11 bases, with 20 bases between the two germline ends. The germline V gene encodes CDR1 WSHSY and CDR2 SAAADI. The length of the CDR3 is 13 residues. CDR3 protein: CASTRVGQLEAFF. CDR3 bases: TGCGCCAGCACGAGAGTAGGACAGCTCGAGGCTTTCTTT.

As DNA, the CDR3 is TGTGCCAGCAGTTCTACCCAGGGTAACACGCAGTATTTT. This sequence encodes CASSSTQGNTQYF. V and J are TRBV27 and TRBJ2-3, with D tentatively TRBD1 (5 bases). CDR3 size: 13 residues. V lost 4 bases and J 9 bases, leaving 14 bases between the germline ends. Germline lookup yields CDR1 MNHEY and CDR2 SMNVEV (reference sequence).

The chain couples TRBV2 to TRBJ2-3, with D tentatively TRBD1 (5 bases). Trimming took off 8 bases at V and 6 bases at J, with 15 bases between the two ends. CDR3 length: 13 amino acids. Germline lookup yields CDR1 SNHLY and CDR2 FYNNEI. CDR3 sequence: CASYPNKGDTQYF. The CDR3 DNA follows: TGTGCCAGCTACCCCAATAAGGGGGATACGCAGTATTTT. Full variable domain (rest looked up from reference TRBV2 and TRBJ2-3): EPEVTQTPSHQVTQMGQEVILRCVPISNHLYFYWYRQILGQKVEFLVSFYNNEISEKSEIFDDQFSVERPDGSNFTLKIRSTKLEDSAMYFCASYPNKGDTQYFGPGTRLTVL.

Note on this clone: Other DNA sequences of this sample code for an identical CDR3. This sequence joins TRBV2 and TRBJ1-6; 7 bases align to TRBD1. The V gene end was trimmed by 6 bases and the J gene end by 5 bases; junction bases not matched to a gene: 10. CDR1 and CDR2 (germline): SNHLY, FYNNEI. CDR3 length equals 16 residues. The CDR3 DNA is TGTGCCAGCAGCGGAGAGGGGACAGTTAATAATTCACCCCTCCACTTT. Its protein product is CASSGEGTVNNSPLHF.

The CDR3 nucleotides are TGCGCCAGCAGCCCGACTAGTATCGAGACCCAGTACTTC. This translates into CASSPTSIETQYF. V usage is TRBV5-1 and J usage is TRBJ2-5; D perhaps matches TRBD2 (6 bases). This CDR3 region has 13 residues. Trimming took 4 bases from V and 5 from J, leaving 12 bases between them. Germline lookup yields CDR1 SGHRS and CDR2 YFSETQ.

This chain uses TRBV28 with TRBJ1-4, with D maybe TRBD1 (5 bases). From germline, CDR1 is MDHEN and CDR2 SYDVKM. CDR3 length equals 15 residues. Deletions cut 6 bases from V and 1 base from J, with 12 bases between. CDR3 sequence: CASRPSGGTNEKLFF. The CDR3 nucleotides read TGTGCCAGCAGACCGTCGGGGGGAACTAATGAAAAACTGTTTTTT.

The V gene is TRBV5-1, the J gene TRBJ2-1, with D possibly being TRBD1 (5 bases). V dropped 4 bases and J dropped 4 bases, with 18 bases sitting between them. The germline CDR1 and CDR2 sequences are SGHRS and YFSETQ. This CDR3 is 16 amino acids long. The CDR3 sequence: CASSTPQGFPYNEQFF. As DNA, the CDR3 is TGCGCCAGCAGCACGCCCCAGGGATTCCCTTACAATGAGCAGTTCTTC.

As concerns this clone: Other DNA sequences in the sample encode the same CDR3. The V call is TRBV30, the J call TRBJ1-2; D is undetermined. This CDR3 contains 13 residues. Germline values: CDR1 GTSNPN, CDR2 SVGIG (reference sequence). V gave up 2 bases and J gave up 0 bases, with 7 bases separating them. The CDR3 loop reads CAWSPSSNYGYTF. As DNA, the CDR3 is TGTGCCTGGAGTCCAAGCTCTAACTATGGCTACACCTTC.

The CDR3 DNA sequence: TGCGCCAGCAGTCAGGAACCGACTGAGACCGGGGAGCTGTTTTTT. The encoded protein is CASSQEPTETGELFF. The J gene is TRBJ2-2, the V gene TRBV5-1; D not resolved. Trimming took off 5 bases at V and 5 bases at J, with 16 bases between the two ends. Germline V gives CDR1 SGHRS, CDR2 YFSETQ. The CDR3 has 15 amino acids.

This clone showed up just once. The chain recombines TRBV9 with TRBJ2-1; 11 positions agree with TRBD2. Looked up from germline, CDR1 is SGDLS and CDR2 is YYNGEE. V gave up 3 bases and J gave up 4 bases; unmatched junction bases: 3. The CDR3 has 15 amino acids. The CDR3: CASSGSGGAYNEQFF. The CDR3 region has the DNA TGTGCCAGCAGCGGTAGCGGGGGGGCTTACAATGAGCAGTTCTTC.

The gene calls are TRBV19 and TRBJ2-5; TRBD2 agrees at 8 bases. In germline, CDR1 is LNHDA, CDR2 SQIVND (reference sequence). This CDR3 contains 15 residues. V lost 2 bases and J lost 2; bases outside the gene matches: 4. In nucleotides, the CDR3 is TGTGCCAGTAGTATAATAGCGGGGTTACAAGAGACCCAGTACTTC. Protein: CASSIIAGLQETQYF. The entire variable domain, with the rest obtained from reference TRBV19 and TRBJ2-5, is as follows: DGGITQSPKYLFRKEGQNVTLSCEQNLNHDAMYWYRQDPGQGLRLIYYSQIVNDFQKGDIAEGYSVSREKKESFPLTVTSAQKNPTAFYLCASSIIAGLQETQYFGPGTRLLVL.